This T cell receptor (beta chain) was documented in a study of shared clonotypes between healthy human individuals. Per germline, CDR1 MNHEY and CDR2 SVGAGI. V lost 6 bases, J lost 4 bases, and 18 bases lay in between. CDR3 length: 15 amino acids. This clone was detected only once. Antigen unknown. Study-level findings and limits: The donor pool, a small one, limited the genetic and exposure-history diversity represented.

Clones were sequenced by immunoSEQ multiplex PCR, and TCRdb holds only the in-frame ones, with some missing. Of 2 million to 3 million clones in the sample, more than 85% are singletons; the top ten hold approximately 0.35%. This receptor was obtained from a man aged 18 to 30 in good health. Some clones in this sample may be carry-over from other donors' samples. The sequenced sample was naive CD4+ T cells from PBMCs. Subset given: CD45RA+ positively selected. The rearrangement uses TRBV6-5 and TRBJ1-2; D is perhaps TRBD1 (5 bases). CDR3 sequence reads: CASSQRGAPSYGYTF. The CDR3 nucleotides are TGTGCCAGCAGCCAACGAGGGGCGCCGAGCTATGGCTACACCTTC.